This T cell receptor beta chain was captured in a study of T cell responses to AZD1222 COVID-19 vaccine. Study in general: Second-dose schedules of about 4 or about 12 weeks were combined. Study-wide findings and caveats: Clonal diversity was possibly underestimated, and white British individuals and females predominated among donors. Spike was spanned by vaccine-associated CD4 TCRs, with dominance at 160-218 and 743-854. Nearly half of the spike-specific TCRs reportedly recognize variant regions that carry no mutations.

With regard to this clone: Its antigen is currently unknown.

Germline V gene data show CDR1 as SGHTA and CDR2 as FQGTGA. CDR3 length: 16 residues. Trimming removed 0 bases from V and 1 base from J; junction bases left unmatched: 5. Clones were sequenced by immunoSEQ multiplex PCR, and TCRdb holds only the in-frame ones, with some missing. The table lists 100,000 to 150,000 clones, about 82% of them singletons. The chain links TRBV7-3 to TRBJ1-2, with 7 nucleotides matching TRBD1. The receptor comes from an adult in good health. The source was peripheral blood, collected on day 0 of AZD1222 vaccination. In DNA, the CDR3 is TGTGCCAGCAGCTTAACTGCAGGGGGTGGTAACTATGGCTACACCTTC. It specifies CASSLTAGGGNYGYTF.